One sample yielded the 29 T cell receptor beta chains listed below, sequenced in a study of T cell responses to AZD1222 COVID-19 vaccine. Clones were read by immunoSEQ multiplex PCR, and TCRdb kept only the in-frame ones, dropping some. The sample contains around 140,000 clones, approximately 86% of which appear only once. The sequencing here drew on peripheral blood, taken 28 days after the second AZD1222 dose. The source is an adult who received the AZD1222 COVID-19 vaccine.

This chain joins TRBV5-4 and TRBJ1-1; no clear D. With 6 bases removed from V and 5 bases from J, the gap between germline ends came to 23 bases. Germline CDR1 reads SGHNT; CDR2 reads YYREEE (reference sequence). This CDR3 comprises 16 residues. The CDR3 is CASTARIVGEGTEAFF. CDR3 sequence (DNA): TGTGCCAGCACCGCGAGGATCGTCGGGGAAGGGACTGAAGCTTTCTTT.

The chain carries TRBV28 and TRBJ1-2; TRBD1 agrees at 8 bases. The germline V gene has CDR1 MDHEN and CDR2 SYDVKM. The CDR3 sequence is 16 residues long. The V segment lost 0 bases and the J segment 7 bases; nucleotides outside the gene matches: 10. The CDR3 DNA follows: TGTGCCAGCAGTTTATGGCAGGGGGCGGCCTCTGGTGGCTACACCTTC. Translation: CASSLWQGAASGGYTF.

This clone was picked up a small number of times. The V and J genes are TRBV28 and TRBJ2-3, with TRBD1 matching 10 bases. V was clipped by 5 bases and J by 7 bases; unmatched bases: 9. Germline CDR1 is MDHEN and CDR2 is SYDVKM. The CDR3 sequence is 15 residues long. The CDR3 DNA reads as TGTGCCAGCAGTCCCCGGGACAGGGGTTTTCATACGCAGTATTTT. Encoded protein: CASSPRDRGFHTQYF.

The chain links TRBV5-1 to TRBJ2-5; 9 bases align to TRBD2. The ends lost 6 bases at V and 1 base at J; junction bases unmatched: 4. The CDR3 is 14 amino acids. Germline CDR1 SGHRS, CDR2 YFSETQ. CDR3 nucleotides: TGCGCCAGCAACATAGCGGGGGTCCAAGAGACCCAGTACTTC. It is translated as CASNIAGVQETQYF. Based on the CDR3 plus reference TRBV5-1 and TRBJ2-5, the full variable domain is KAGVTQTPRYLIKTRGQQVTLSCSPISGHRSVSWYQQTPGQGLQFLFEYFSETQRNKGNFPGRFSGRQFSNSRSEMNVSTLELGDSALYLCASNIAGVQETQYFGPGTRLLVL.

This clone was seen once. This chain uses TRBV11-1 with TRBJ1-1; 8 nucleotides align to TRBD1. The V segment lost 1 base and the J segment 8 bases; nucleotides outside the gene matches: 12. CDR3 length: 16 amino acids. Per the germline V gene, CDR1 is SGHAT and CDR2 is FQDESV (reference sequence). This chain's CDR3 is CASSLVSPSTGGEAFF. The CDR3 coding sequence is TGTGCCAGCAGCTTAGTATCGCCCTCCACAGGGGGAGAAGCTTTCTTT.

V and J are TRBV11-2 and TRBJ1-2; D unresolved. This CDR3 has 11 amino acids. Looked up from germline, CDR1 is SGHAT and CDR2 is FQNNGV. V shed 1 base and J shed 5 bases, with 2 bases lying between them. The DNA for the CDR3 is TGTGCCAGCAGCTTAGGTTATGGCTACACCTTC. Its translation: CASSLGYGYTF.

V gene TRBV10-3 combines with J gene TRBJ2-5; weak D call: TRBD2 (6 bases). Germline values: CDR1 ENHRY, CDR2 SYGVKD. The V gene lost 10 bases and the J gene lost 3 bases, with 21 bases spanning the gap. The CDR3 totals 15 residues. CDR3 sequence: CATLSSAGGEETQYF. DNA of the CDR3: TGTGCCACCCTATCCTCAGCTGGCGGGGAAGAGACCCAGTACTTC.

This rearrangement joins TRBV9 to TRBJ2-2; either TRBD1 or TRBD2 may fit D (6 bases each). The CDR3 has 15 amino acids. Between the trimmed V and J ends, which lost 1 base and 4 bases, there was a span of 11 bases. CDR1 and CDR2 (germline): SGDLS, YYNGEE. The CDR3: CASSVTGAGTGELFF. The DNA of the CDR3 is TGTGCCAGCAGCGTAACGGGGGCAGGCACCGGGGAGCTGTTTTTT.

The rearrangement links TRBV5-6 to TRBJ2-5; 9 nucleotides align to TRBD1. J lost 5 bases, V lost 4 bases, and 6 bases had no gene match. This CDR3 is built from 14 residues. Germline CDR1 SGHDT, CDR2 YYEEEE. This CDR3 reads CASSGMTGGETQYF. As DNA, the CDR3 is TGTGCCAGCAGCGGAATGACAGGGGGGGAGACCCAGTACTTC. The full variable domain, its missing parts supplied by reference TRBV5-6 and TRBJ2-5, is DAGVTQSPTHLIKTRGQQVTLRCSPKSGHDTVSWYQQALGQGPQFIFQYYEEEERQRGNFPDRFSGHQFPNYSSELNVNALLLGDSALYLCASSGMTGGETQYFGPGTRLLVL.

This chain uses TRBV10-3 with TRBJ1-2; D gene ambiguous. This CDR3 has 13 residues. V lost 2 bases to trimming and J lost 2 bases, with 6 bases between them. The germline CDR1 and CDR2 sequences are ENHRY and SYGVKD. The DNA of the CDR3 is TGTGCCATCAGTGAGACAGCAAACTATGGCTACACCTTC. As protein: CAISETANYGYTF.

A single count supports this clone. This chain uses TRBV19 with TRBJ1-3, with TRBD1 as a possible D gene (6 bases). The CDR3 covers 16 residues. Germline lookup yields CDR1 LNHDA and CDR2 SQIVND (reference sequence). V gave up 4 bases and J gave up 5 bases, with 18 bases separating them. CDR3 region: CASSKAGGTPRNTIYF. The CDR3 coding sequence is TGTGCCAGTAGTAAAGCTGGCGGGACACCTAGAAACACCATATATTTT.

The chain couples TRBV5-6 to TRBJ2-7; D is tentatively TRBD1 or TRBD2 (5 bases each). The CDR3 length is 14 residues. Germline CDR1 SGHDT, CDR2 YYEEEE. V was trimmed by 1 base and J by 2 bases, leaving 10 bases between them. The CDR3 nucleotides read TGTGCCAGCAGCTTGATTGGGGACCCCTACGAGCAGTACTTC. Protein: CASSLIGDPYEQYF. Variable domain in full (rest from reference TRBV5-6 and TRBJ2-7): DAGVTQSPTHLIKTRGQQVTLRCSPKSGHDTVSWYQQALGQGPQFIFQYYEEEERQRGNFPDRFSGHQFPNYSSELNVNALLLGDSALYLCASSLIGDPYEQYFGPGTRLTVT.

J is TRBJ2-5 and V is TRBV11-2; 16 bases match TRBD2. CDR3 size: 17 residues. Trimming removed 4 bases from V and 4 bases from J; junction bases left unmatched: 6. Germline lookup yields CDR1 SGHAT and CDR2 FQNNGV. In nucleotides, the CDR3 is TGTGCCAGCAGCTACATTGGGACTAGCGGGGGGGGAGAGACCCAGTACTTC. Encoded protein: CASSYIGTSGGGETQYF.

The chain recombines TRBV6-5 with TRBJ1-1; TRBD1 is a possible D gene (6 bases). The CDR3 contains 14 residues. V lost 6 bases and J lost 1, with 12 bases in between. Germline CDR1 is MNHEY and CDR2 is SVGAGI. CDR3 bases: TGTGCCAGCAGATTCCGGGACACGAACACTGAAGCTTTCTTT. As protein: CASRFRDTNTEAFF.

This sequence joins TRBV5-1 and TRBJ2-2, with D uncertain. The CDR3 has 16 amino acids. The V gene's germline CDR1 is SGHRS and CDR2 YFSETQ. Trimming pared 1 base from V and 2 bases from J, leaving 12 bases between. CDR3 region: CASSLLIGANTGELFF. CDR3 bases: TGCGCCAGCAGCTTGTTAATAGGAGCTAACACCGGGGAGCTGTTTTTT.

This clone showed up just once. The V call is TRBV6-1, the J call TRBJ2-1; 10 bases are shared with TRBD2. The germline V gene has CDR1 MNHNS and CDR2 SASEGT. The CDR3 contains 14 residues. V shed 4 bases and J 8 bases; nucleotides not matched to a gene: 5. This CDR3 is CASSVAGGSYEQFF. For the CDR3, the DNA is TGTGCCAGCAGTGTAGCGGGAGGTAGTTATGAGCAGTTCTTC.

This clone has a single count. The V gene is TRBV19, the J gene TRBJ1-6; maybe TRBD1 (6 bases). The CDR3 contains 14 residues. Germline CDR1 LNHDA, CDR2 SQIVND (reference sequence). V was shortened by 6 bases and J by 6 bases, with 12 bases between the two germline ends. CDR3 nucleotide sequence: TGTGCCAGTAGGATGACAGGTGGTAATTCACCCCTCCACTTT. Translating it yields CASRMTGGNSPLHF.

The chain employs TRBV7-9 and TRBJ2-7; no definite D call. CDR3 length: 12 amino acids. Trimming took off 8 bases at V and 4 bases at J, with 12 bases between the two ends. Germline-derived CDR1 and CDR2 are SEHNR and FQNEAQ (reference sequence). The CDR3 region has the DNA TGTGCCAGCGGATACAGTTCTTACGAGCAGTACTTC. Translated: CASGYSSYEQYF.

The gene calls are TRBV2 and TRBJ2-7; 10 bases are shared with TRBD2. Germline values: CDR1 SNHLY, CDR2 FYNNEI. This CDR3 has 14 residues. The V gene end was trimmed by 7 bases and the J gene end by 4 bases; junction bases not matched to a gene: 7. CDR3 nucleotide sequence: TGTGCCAGCAACCCCCTAGCGGGAGTGTACGAGCAGTACTTC. This gives the protein CASNPLAGVYEQYF.

The gene calls are TRBV9 and TRBJ2-2, with TRBD2 matching 7 bases. CDR3 length equals 15 residues. The germline V gene has CDR1 SGDLS and CDR2 YYNGEE. The V and J ends lost 0 bases and 6 bases, in that order; junction bases with no gene match: 5. CDR3 region: CASSVDASGAGELFF. CDR3 coding DNA: TGTGCCAGCAGCGTAGATGCTAGCGGTGCCGGGGAGCTGTTTTTT.

The V gene is TRBV18, the J gene TRBJ2-7; D possibly corresponds to TRBD2 (5 bases). The V gene lost 0 bases and the J gene lost 0 bases, with 9 bases spanning the gap. From germline, CDR1 is KGHSH and CDR2 LQKENI. The CDR3 contains 15 residues. The CDR3 DNA reads TGTGCCAGCTCACCACCTGGACTCGGCTCCTACGAGCAGTACTTC. Protein product: CASSPPGLGSYEQYF.

This clone was found once. This rearrangement joins TRBV7-9 to TRBJ2-3, with D maybe TRBD2 (6 bases). The CDR3 runs 15 residues. Germline V gene lookup returns CDR1 SEHNR and CDR2 FQNEAQ (reference sequence). Between the trimmed V and J ends, which lost 5 bases and 0 bases, there was a span of 12 bases. The CDR3 spells CASSLLASSTDTQYF. The CDR3 nucleotides read TGTGCCAGCAGCCTTCTAGCGTCTAGCACAGATACGCAGTATTTT.

This chain joins TRBV28 and TRBJ2-7, with 7 bases that match TRBD2. The J segment lost 4 bases and the V segment lost 1 base, leaving 4 bases of the junction unmatched. Germline CDR1 MDHEN, CDR2 SYDVKM. The CDR3 sequence is 14 residues long. The CDR3, as DNA: TGTGCCAGCAGTTTATCCTGGGGGGGTTACGAGCAGTACTTC. Encoded protein: CASSLSWGGYEQYF.

This clone was counted between two and nine times. The chain recombines TRBV4-1 with TRBJ1-2; 7 nucleotides align to TRBD1. V was pared by 4 bases and J by 2 bases, with 7 bases of the junction left unmatched. The germline gives CDR1 MGHRA, CDR2 YSYEKL. There are 15 residues in the CDR3. CDR3 loop: CASSLSRDSNYGYTF. The CDR3 DNA reads as TGCGCCAGCAGCCTAAGCCGGGACAGCAACTATGGCTACACCTTC.

CDR3 sequence (DNA): TGTGCCAGCAGTTTAGACAGGGAGGATGAGCAGTTCTTC. This codes for CASSLDREDEQFF. The chain uses TRBV6-5 and TRBJ2-1, with a weak D call TRBD1 (7 bases). CDR1 and CDR2 (germline): MNHEY, SVGAGI. The length of the CDR3 is 13 residues. Between the trimmed V and J ends, which lost 4 bases and 8 bases, there was a span of 12 bases.

The chain uses TRBV6-4 and TRBJ1-4; tentative D call: TRBD1 (5 bases). Germline CDR1 reads MRHNA; CDR2 reads SNTAGT. CDR3 length: 15 amino acids. The V and J ends lost 8 bases and 4 bases respectively, with 17 bases between them. The CDR3 is CASHYLDRFNEKLFF. DNA for the CDR3: TGTGCCAGCCACTACCTTGACAGATTTAATGAAAAACTGTTTTTT.

The genes are TRBV11-2 and TRBJ1-2, with D tentatively TRBD1 (6 bases). This CDR3 has 14 residues. Trimming cost V 6 bases and J 7 bases, with 18 bases left between them. Germline CDR1 SGHAT, CDR2 FQNNGV. CDR3 protein: CASRTGQLLGGYTF. CDR3 coding DNA: TGTGCCAGCAGGACCGGACAGTTGCTCGGTGGCTACACCTTC. Full variable domain (remainder filled in from reference TRBV11-2 and TRBJ1-2): EAGVAQSPRYKIIEKRQSVAFWCNPISGHATLYWYQQILGQGPKLLIQFQNNGVVDDSQLPKDRFSAERLKGVDSTLKIQPAKLEDSAVYLCASRTGQLLGGYTFGSGTRLTVV.

The rearrangement uses TRBV6-2 or TRBV6-3 and TRBJ2-3; D remains unclear. The CDR3 is 11 amino acids. In germline, CDR1 is MNHEY, CDR2 SVGEGT. V dropped 4 bases and J dropped 9 bases, with 8 bases sitting between them. Here the CDR3 reads CASSSLSTQYF. The DNA of the CDR3 is TGTGCCAGCAGTTCTCTTTCCACGCAGTATTTT.

The rearrangement joins TRBV19 to TRBJ2-5, with a possible D match to TRBD1 (5 bases). CDR3 length: 13 residues. V was cut by 8 bases and J by 5 bases, with 15 bases left in between. Germline V gene data show CDR1 as LNHDA and CDR2 as SQIVND (reference sequence). The CDR3 nucleotides are TGTGCCAGTTCCACATCAGGGCAGGAGACCCAGTACTTC. Translation: CASSTSGQETQYF.